The text below deals with one T cell receptor beta chain. Antigen unknown. It was RNA transcripts that yielded the amplified TCR beta CDR3 regions. Initially, a first-round RT-PCR of the TCR CDR3 employed the HTBI primer set. TCRdb re-called the multiplex PCR reads with MiXCR, one entry per CDR3 protein. The sample holds approximately 590,000 distinct CDR3 sequences, less than 20% seen once. The data stem from a study of T cells in Graves' hyperthyroidism and ophthalmopathy. General study findings and limits: From stable hyperthyroidism, ophthalmopathy was separated by a 13 V-J model.

Each patient was aged 18 to 65 and had newly diagnosed hyperthyroidism of under 2 months' duration. Germline CDR1 and CDR2: MGHRA and YSYEKL. Trimming took 2 bases from V and 0 from J, leaving 14 bases between them. This CDR3 is 17 amino acids long. Sequenced material: blood. The clonotype comes from a woman in her 30s with Graves' hyperthyroidism. This chain links TRBV4-1 with TRBJ1-5, with D possibly matching TRBD1 (5 bases). The chain's CDR3 is CASSQLVGGNSNQPQHF. Here the CDR3 DNA reads TGCGCCAGCAGCCAATTGGTTGGGGGTAATAGCAATCAGCCCCAGCATTTT.